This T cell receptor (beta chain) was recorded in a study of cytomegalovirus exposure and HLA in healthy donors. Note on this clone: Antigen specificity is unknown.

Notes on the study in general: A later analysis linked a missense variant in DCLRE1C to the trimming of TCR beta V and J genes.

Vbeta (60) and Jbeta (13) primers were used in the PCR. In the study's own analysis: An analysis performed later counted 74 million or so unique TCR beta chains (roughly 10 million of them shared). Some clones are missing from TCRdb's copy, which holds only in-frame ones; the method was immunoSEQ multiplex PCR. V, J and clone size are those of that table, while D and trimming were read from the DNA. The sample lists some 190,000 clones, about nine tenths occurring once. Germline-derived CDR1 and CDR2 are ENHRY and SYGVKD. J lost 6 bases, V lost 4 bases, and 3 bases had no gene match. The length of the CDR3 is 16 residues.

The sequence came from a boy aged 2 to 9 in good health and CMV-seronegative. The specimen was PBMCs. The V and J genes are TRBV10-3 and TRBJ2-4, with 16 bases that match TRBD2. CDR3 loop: CAISGGTSGGANIQYF. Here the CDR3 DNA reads TGTGCCATCAGTGGGGGGACTAGCGGGGGGGCAAACATTCAGTACTTC.